This is a list of T cell receptor beta chains from one sample in a study of cytomegalovirus exposure and HLA in healthy donors. Libraries were prepared by immunoSEQ multiplex PCR; TCRdb keeps only in-frame clonotypes and omits some of them. The profile shows roughly 100,000 clones, approximately 85% of them singletons. The sample consisted of PBMCs. The receptors originated from a man aged 30-40 years in good health and CMV-seronegative. Both conserved end residues are part of each CDR3. The order of the fields is V gene, J gene, D gene, clone size, CDR3 DNA, CDR3 protein. A D gene is named only where the DNA matches it firmly. The size of a clone is reported for some rows only, either as once, few or many, or as a class for expanded clones.

TRBV7-3	TRBJ2-3	NA	NA	TGTGCCAGCAGCATCGTCGCGGGCACAGATACGCAGTATTTT	CASSIVAGTDTQYF
TRBV7-3	TRBJ2-1	TRBD2	NA	TGTGCCAGCAGCCTACCATTAGGAGCGGGGGGGCAAAATGAGCAGTTCTTC	CASSLPLGAGGQNEQFF
TRBV5-1	TRBJ2-2	TRBD1	NA	TGCGCCAGCAGCCCCTATACGGGACAGCACACCGGGGAGCTGTTTTTT	CASSPYTGQHTGELFF
TRBV6-5	TRBJ2-1	NA	NA	TGTGCCAGCAGACCCGTAGCATCCTCCTACAATGAGCAGTTCTTC	CASRPVASSYNEQFF
TRBV13	TRBJ2-7	NA	few	TGTGCCAGCAGCTTAGGGCAGCGAGAGCAGTACTTC	CASSLGQREQYF
TRBV21-1	TRBJ1-6	NA	few	TGTGCCAGCTGCCCGGGACAGGGCTTCGGTGATTCACCCCTCCACTTT	CASCPGQGFGDSPLHF
TRBV28	TRBJ2-6	TRBD1	once	TGTGCCAGCAGTTCCTCCGGGACAGGGGTCGTTGGGGCCAACGTCCTGACTTTC	CASSSSGTGVVGANVLTF
TRBV6-1	TRBJ2-7	NA	few	TGTGCCAGCAGTGACTACAGGTCCCCAATGGACTACGAGCAGTACTTC	CASSDYRSPMDYEQYF
TRBV9	TRBJ2-7	TRBD1	once	TGTGCCAGCAGCGTAGGAGGGACAGGGGGCTACGAGCAGTACTTC	CASSVGGTGGYEQYF
TRBV5-4	TRBJ2-1	TRBD1	NA	TGTGCCAGCAGCCCGAAGTCGGGACAGGGGGCTTTTGAGCAGTTCTTC	CASSPKSGQGAFEQFF
TRBV6-5	TRBJ2-1	NA	NA	TGTGCCAGCAGTTACTCCAGGTATGAGCAGTTCTTC	CASSYSRYEQFF
TRBV30	TRBJ2-4	NA	few	TGTGCCTGGAGTGATGGCCGGGACATTCAGTACTTC	CAWSDGRDIQYF
TRBV7-9	TRBJ1-6	TRBD1	once	TGTGCCACCCCAACCGGGACAGGGAATAATTCACCCCTCCACTTT	CATPTGTGNNSPLHF
TRBV10-3	TRBJ2-1	NA	NA	TGTGCCATCAGTGACAGGGGCTACAATGAGCAGTTCTTC	CAISDRGYNEQFF
TRBV29-1	TRBJ2-5	NA	NA	TGCAGCGTTAACCGACAGCGCCGGGAGACCCAGTACTTC	CSVNRQRRETQYF
TRBV15	TRBJ2-1	TRBD2	NA	TGTGCCACCAGGCCATACAAGGCGGGGGATACAAATGAGCAGTTCTTC	CATRPYKAGDTNEQFF
TRBV5-4	TRBJ2-5	TRBD2	NA	TGTGCCAGCAGCTCCCTAGCGGGGGGGGAAGAGACCCAGTACTTC	CASSSLAGGEETQYF
TRBV10-3	TRBJ2-7	TRBD1	NA	TGTGCCATCAGTGAGCCCGGGACAGAAGGGGAGCAGTACTTC	CAISEPGTEGEQYF
TRBV4-1	TRBJ1-6	NA	once	TGCGCCAGCAGCCAAGCGGGGAATTCACCCCTCCACTTT	CASSQAGNSPLHF
TRBV15	TRBJ2-3	NA	NA	TGTGCCACCAGCAGATCAACGGCGGGAACATACACAGATACGCAGTATTTT	CATSRSTAGTYTDTQYF
TRBV14	TRBJ2-3	TRBD1	NA	TGTGCCAGCAGCCGGGACCCAGACAGGGACACTAGCACAGATACGCAGTATTTT	CASSRDPDRDTSTDTQYF
TRBV25-1	TRBJ2-1	NA	NA	TGTGCCAGCAGTGATACTACCGGGAGCTCCTACAATGAGCAGTTCTTC	CASSDTTGSSYNEQFF
TRBV2	TRBJ1-5	NA	NA	TGTGCCAGCAAAGTGGCGGGGGGAGGGAGCAATCAGCCCCAGCATTTT	CASKVAGGGSNQPQHF
TRBV5-1	TRBJ2-3	NA	NA	TGCGCCAGCAGCCCCAGGGAGGGGGCAGATACGCAGTATTTT	CASSPREGADTQYF
TRBV19	TRBJ2-6	NA	NA	TGTGCCAGTAGAGGACAATTCTCTGGGGCCAACGTCCTGACTTTC	CASRGQFSGANVLTF
TRBV5-5	TRBJ2-2	TRBD2	NA	TGTGCCAGCAGCACCGGGACTAGCCGTACCGGGGAGCTGTTTTTT	CASSTGTSRTGELFF
TRBV19	TRBJ1-1	TRBD1	NA	TGTGCCAGTAGTATATCGACAGGGGGGCCGACTGAAGCTTTCTTT	CASSISTGGPTEAFF
TRBV29-1	TRBJ2-5	NA	NA	TGCAGCGTTGAATTCCCGGAGGGGCTAAGGGTCACCCAAGAGACCCAGTACTTC	CSVEFPEGLRVTQETQYF
TRBV5-6	TRBJ2-7	TRBD2	once	TGTGCCAGCAGCTTGGGGGCTAGCGGGGGGTGGTACGAGCAGTACTTC	CASSLGASGGWYEQYF
TRBV9	TRBJ2-1	TRBD2	NA	TGTGCCAGCAGCGTAGATTCTAGCGGACGCTACAATGAGCAGTTCTTC	CASSVDSSGRYNEQFF
TRBV30	TRBJ1-1	NA	NA	TGTGCCTGGGTAAAGACAGGTCCTAACACTGAAGCTTTCTTT	CAWVKTGPNTEAFF
TRBV28	TRBJ2-1	NA	NA	TGTGCCAGCAGTCCCAAACGGGTCTACAATGAGCAGTTCTTC	CASSPKRVYNEQFF
TRBV9	TRBJ2-3	NA	NA	TGTGCCAGCAGCTCCCGGGGGAGAGCCCCCACAGATACGCAGTATTTT	CASSSRGRAPTDTQYF
TRBV5-4	TRBJ2-3	NA	NA	TGTGCCAGCAGCTGGGAGGCAGATACGCAGTATTTT	CASSWEADTQYF
TRBV30	TRBJ1-5	NA	NA	TGTGCCTGGAGGCGATCTAGCAATCAGCCCCAGCATTTT	CAWRRSSNQPQHF
TRBV5-6	TRBJ2-1	TRBD1	NA	TGTGCCAGCAGTACCGGGACAGGCGTTCGTGAGCAGTTCTTC	CASSTGTGVREQFF
TRBV19	TRBJ2-1	NA	NA	TGTGCCAGTAGTTCGGTCTACAATGAGCAGTTCTTC	CASSSVYNEQFF
TRBV5-4	TRBJ2-5	NA	NA	TGTGCCAGCAGCTTAACCACCGACACCCCCCGGTACTTC	CASSLTTDTPRYF
TRBV10-3	TRBJ1-1	NA	NA	TGTGCCATCAGTGAGTCGGAGGCTGGGAGTCGAGCTTTCTTT	CAISESEAGSRAFF
TRBV6-5	TRBJ1-3	TRBD1	NA	TGTGCCAGCAGTCCCCCGGGACAGGGCAGAAACACCATATATTTT	CASSPPGQGRNTIYF
TRBV7-9	TRBJ2-1	NA	NA	TGTGCCAGCAGCAGTAATACCCATCGGGATGAGCAGTTCTTC	CASSSNTHRDEQFF